The 26 T cell receptor beta chains in this list originate from one sample, sequenced in a study of blood T cell repertoires in COVID-19. TCRdb keeps only in-frame clones here, not all; method: immunoSEQ multiplex PCR. The sample includes 250,000 to 400,000 clones, roughly 84% seen only once; the top ten take 1%. Sequencing was carried out using peripheral blood. The receptors come from a middle-aged man with active or convalescent COVID-19.

This chain joins TRBV9 and TRBJ2-1, with TRBD1 as a possible D gene (7 bases). V shed 0 bases and J shed 9 bases, with 13 bases lying between them. The CDR3 extends over 14 amino acids. In germline, CDR1 is SGDLS, CDR2 YYNGEE. This CDR3 reads CASSVGRGRGEQFF. The CDR3, as DNA: TGTGCCAGCAGCGTAGGGAGGGGGCGAGGTGAGCAGTTCTTC.

The chain links TRBV5-1 to TRBJ1-1; 7 positions agree with TRBD1. The ends lost 1 base at V and 4 bases at J; junction bases unmatched: 4. This CDR3 region has 14 residues. The germline CDR1 and CDR2 sequences are SGHRS and YFSETQ. The CDR3 DNA is TGCGCCAGCAGCTTGAGGGGGCATAGCACTGAAGCTTTCTTT. Translating it yields CASSLRGHSTEAFF.

V gene TRBV19 combines with J gene TRBJ1-6; 7 nucleotides match TRBD1. The CDR3 loop spans 16 amino acids. V gave up 5 bases and J gave up 9 bases; unmatched junction bases: 13. Germline CDR1 LNHDA, CDR2 SQIVND (reference sequence). The chain's CDR3 is CASSPRQGMGISPLHF. CDR3 coding DNA: TGTGCCAGTAGTCCCCGACAGGGAATGGGAATTTCACCCCTCCACTTT.

The chain joins TRBV30 to TRBJ1-3, with unresolved D. V was shortened by 4 bases and J by 2 bases, with 15 bases between the two germline ends. CDR3 size: 15 residues. Germline V lookup: CDR1 GTSNPN, CDR2 SVGIG (reference sequence). The DNA of the CDR3 is TGTGCCTGGAATCTTCTAGATAGCGCTGGAAACACCATATATTTT. It is translated as CAWNLLDSAGNTIYF. Looking up the rest from reference TRBV30 and TRBJ1-3 gives the full variable domain: SQTIHQWPATLVQPVGSPLSLECTVEGTSNPNLYWYRQAAGRGLQLLFYSVGIGQISSEVPQNLSASRPQDRQFILSSKKLLLSDSGFYLCAWNLLDSAGNTIYFGEGSWLTVV.

J is TRBJ1-2 and V is TRBV5-1; 10 bases fit TRBD1. After removal of 0 bases from V and 8 bases from J, the junction contained 7 bases not matched to a gene. The CDR3 has 15 residues. Per the germline V gene, CDR1 is SGHRS and CDR2 is YFSETQ. CDR3 sequence: CASSLGDRGRDGYTF. The CDR3, as DNA: TGCGCCAGCAGCTTGGGTGACAGGGGGCGAGACGGCTACACCTTC.

The table lists this clone with a count of one. This rearrangement joins TRBV19 to TRBJ2-2; 8 bases map to TRBD1. CDR3 size: 14 residues. Germline V gene sequence: CDR1 LNHDA, CDR2 SQIVND (reference sequence). Germline trimming cut 10 bases from V and 5 bases from J; bases unmatched to any gene: 9. The CDR3 loop reads CATESTGGTGELFF. CDR3 coding DNA: TGTGCCACGGAATCTACAGGGGGGACCGGGGAGCTGTTTTTT.

Worth noting for this clone: The identical CDR3 is also encoded by other nucleotide sequences in the sample. V and J are TRBV7-2 and TRBJ2-3; TRBD2 aligns across 10 bases. This CDR3 spans 15 amino acids. V dropped 1 base and J dropped 3; count of bases not matched to a gene: 1. Germline values: CDR1 SGHTA, CDR2 FQGNSA. CDR3 sequence: CASSLGSGGTDTQYF. CDR3 coding DNA: TGTGCCAGCAGCTTAGGTAGCGGGGGGACAGATACGCAGTATTTT.

This sequence joins TRBV2 and TRBJ1-5; weak D call: TRBD1 (6 bases). The CDR3 has 16 residues. Between the trimmed V and J ends, which lost 1 base and 5 bases, there was a span of 15 bases. CDR1 SNHLY and CDR2 FYNNEI come from the germline V gene. CDR3 protein: CASSEDPTGRHQPQHF. The CDR3 coding sequence is TGTGCCAGCAGTGAAGACCCGACAGGAAGACATCAGCCCCAGCATTTT.

The V and J genes are TRBV2 and TRBJ2-1; D is undetermined. Trimming cost V 2 bases and J 0 bases, with 17 bases left between them. Per the germline V gene, CDR1 is SNHLY and CDR2 is FYNNEI. The CDR3 is made up of 18 amino acids. Here the CDR3 DNA reads TGTGCCAGCAGTGAAACCCCGAGGAGATCCGACTCCTACAATGAGCAGTTCTTC. Protein product: CASSETPRRSDSYNEQFF. Variable domain in full (rest from reference TRBV2 and TRBJ2-1): EPEVTQTPSHQVTQMGQEVILRCVPISNHLYFYWYRQILGQKVEFLVSFYNNEISEKSEIFDDQFSVERPDGSNFTLKIRSTKLEDSAMYFCASSETPRRSDSYNEQFFGPGTRLTVL.

The chain recombines TRBV12-3 or TRBV12-4 with TRBJ1-2; D possibly corresponds to TRBD1 (6 bases). The CDR3 extends over 12 amino acids. The germline V and J ends were trimmed by 5 bases and 6 bases, with 10 bases remaining between them. In nucleotides, the CDR3 is TGTGCCAGCAGTATACAGGGTAATGGCTACACCTTC. Protein sequence: CASSIQGNGYTF.

The chain uses TRBV5-1 and TRBJ1-1; 7 bases map to TRBD1. The V and J ends lost 8 bases and 0 bases, in that order; junction bases with no gene match: 4. The CDR3 has 13 amino acids. Germline lookup yields CDR1 SGHRS and CDR2 YFSETQ. The CDR3 nucleotides read TGCGCCAGTAAGGGGGCCTTGAACACTGAAGCTTTCTTT. Residues: CASKGALNTEAFF.

The chain links TRBV6-6 to TRBJ1-4, with 8 bases matching TRBD1. The V gene's germline CDR1 is MNHNY and CDR2 SVGAGI (reference sequence). Losses at the gene ends were 0 bases for V and 8 bases for J; bases not matched to a gene: 5. The CDR3 totals 15 residues. CDR3 protein: CASSYSRDRPEKLFF. For the CDR3, the DNA is TGTGCCAGCAGTTACTCTCGGGACAGGCCGGAAAAACTGTTTTTT.

This clone was detected only once. The chain employs TRBV11-2 and TRBJ2-7; D unclear. V lost 5 bases to trimming and J lost 7 bases, with 9 bases between them. This CDR3 contains 11 residues. Germline V gene data show CDR1 as SGHAT and CDR2 as FQNNGV. CDR3 residues: CASSPLLEQYF. The CDR3 nucleotides are TGTGCCAGCAGCCCCCTCTTAGAGCAGTACTTC.

This sequence joins TRBV5-1 and TRBJ2-7, with 10 bases aligning to TRBD2. Germline V lookup: CDR1 SGHRS, CDR2 YFSETQ. Trimming removed 2 bases from V and 0 bases from J; junction bases left unmatched: 14. The CDR3 sequence is 19 residues long. The CDR3 loop reads CASSFYFLAASGSSYEQYF. The CDR3 nucleotides read TGCGCCAGCAGCTTCTATTTTTTGGCGGCTAGCGGGAGCTCCTACGAGCAGTACTTC. Variable domain in full (rest from reference TRBV5-1 and TRBJ2-7): KAGVTQTPRYLIKTRGQQVTLSCSPISGHRSVSWYQQTPGQGLQFLFEYFSETQRNKGNFPGRFSGRQFSNSRSEMNVSTLELGDSALYLCASSFYFLAASGSSYEQYFGPGTRLTVT.

This sequence joins TRBV19 and TRBJ1-5; D gene unclear. The CDR3 has 17 amino acids. Trimming cost V 8 bases and J 0 bases, with 20 bases left between them. Germline CDR1 is LNHDA and CDR2 is SQIVND (reference sequence). Here the CDR3 reads CASRTGFGPFSNQPQHF. Here the CDR3 DNA reads TGTGCCAGTCGAACGGGATTTGGGCCCTTTAGCAATCAGCCCCAGCATTTT. Supplemented by reference TRBV19 and TRBJ1-5, the full variable domain reads DGGITQSPKYLFRKEGQNVTLSCEQNLNHDAMYWYRQDPGQGLRLIYYSQIVNDFQKGDIAEGYSVSREKKESFPLTVTSAQKNPTAFYLCASRTGFGPFSNQPQHFGDGTRLSIL.

The chain links TRBV7-3 to TRBJ1-2; the match to TRBD1 covers 10 bases. From germline, CDR1 is SGHTA and CDR2 FQGTGA. This CDR3 spans 13 amino acids. Trimming took 4 bases from V and 6 from J; bases not matched to a gene: 2. The CDR3, as DNA: TGTGCCAGCAGCTCCGGGACAGGGGATGGCTACACCTTC. Its protein product is CASSSGTGDGYTF.

This clone was detected ten times or more. This chain uses TRBV7-6 with TRBJ2-3; 12 nucleotides align to TRBD2. Germline assignment: CDR1 SGHVS and CDR2 FNYEAQ. This CDR3 is 17 amino acids long. Unmatched junction bases numbered 7, after V lost 4 bases and J lost 2 bases. The CDR3 DNA is TGTGCCAGCAGCTCGACCGGACTAGCGGGGTACACAGATACGCAGTATTTT. Protein product: CASSSTGLAGYTDTQYF. Full variable domain (rest looked up from reference TRBV7-6 and TRBJ2-3): GAGVSQSPRYKVTKRGQDVALRCDPISGHVSLYWYRQALGQGPEFLTYFNYEAQQDKSGLPNDRFSAERPEGSISTLTIQRTEQRDSAMYRCASSSTGLAGYTDTQYFGPGTRLTVL.

The DNA for the CDR3 is TGCAGTGCTAGTAACAGGGGAAGTCCGTCTAATGAAAAACTGTTTTTT. Translating gives CSASNRGSPSNEKLFF. This chain uses TRBV20-1 with TRBJ1-4; 7 nucleotides align to TRBD1. The CDR3 contains 16 residues. The trim removed 3 bases at V and 3 bases at J, leaving 10 bases unmatched. Germline values: CDR1 DFQATT, CDR2 SNEGSKA (reference sequence).

The chain combines TRBV12-5 with TRBJ2-1; 11 positions match TRBD2. The CDR3 runs 18 residues. Germline lookup yields CDR1 LGHNT and CDR2 FRNRAP. V lost 1 base and J lost 6; bases outside the gene matches: 11. CDR3 sequence (DNA): TGTGCTAGTGGTTTGGGGGGGACTAGCGGAGGATCTGGCAATGAGCAGTTCTTC. Its translation is CASGLGGTSGGSGNEQFF.

The rearrangement joins TRBV9 to TRBJ2-1; tentatively, D is TRBD2 (5 bases). The CDR3 runs 16 residues. Between the trimmed V and J ends, which lost 0 bases and 0 bases, there was a span of 10 bases. CDR1 and CDR2 from the germline V gene are SGDLS and YYNGEE. CDR3 amino acids: CASSVGTVSSYNEQFF. CDR3 DNA: TGTGCCAGCAGCGTAGGGACTGTTAGCTCCTACAATGAGCAGTTCTTC.

In its sample, this clone was seen once. The CDR3 DNA sequence: TGTGCCTGGAGCTCTGGGCAGGCTGGGGCCAACGTCCTGACTTTC. Translating it yields CAWSSGQAGANVLTF. The V gene is TRBV30, the J gene TRBJ2-6; D uncertain. Trimming pared 3 bases from V and 2 bases from J, leaving 11 bases between. This CDR3 contains 15 residues. The V gene's germline CDR1 is GTSNPN and CDR2 SVGIG (reference sequence).

This clone was found once. Relative to the germline gene, one junction end is altered; a read error may explain this. The chain links TRBV7-7 to TRBJ2-2, with 8 nucleotides matching TRBD1. Germline assignment: CDR1 SSHAT and CDR2 FNYEAQ (reference sequence). The CDR3 is 19 amino acids. CDR3 DNA sequence: TGTGCTAGCAGCTTAAAGGGGGGCAGGGGGCGATACAACACCGGGGAGCTGTTTTTT. It encodes CASSLKGGRGRYNTGELFF.

The chain joins TRBV28 to TRBJ1-1; D is uncertain. V gave up 5 bases and J gave up 3 bases, with 13 bases separating them. The CDR3 has 14 residues. Germline assignment: CDR1 MDHEN and CDR2 SYDVKM. The CDR3 DNA follows: TGTGCCAGCAGTCCCTCTTCCCCCCACACTGAAGCTTTCTTT. Translation gives CASSPSSPHTEAFF.

The rearrangement joins TRBV4-3 to TRBJ1-2; TRBD1 agrees at 8 bases. Germline CDR1 is LGHNA and CDR2 is YSLEER. With V trimmed by 1 base and J by 5 bases, 6 bases remained unmatched. This CDR3 has 15 amino acids. The CDR3, as DNA: TGCGCCAGCAGCCAAGGCATAGGACAGGGATATGGCTACACCTTC. It is translated as CASSQGIGQGYGYTF.

There are a few counts of this clone. The genes are TRBV24-1 and TRBJ2-3; 9 nucleotides align to TRBD1. This CDR3 comprises 15 residues. Losses at the gene ends were 1 base for V and 5 bases for J; bases not matched to a gene: 3. CDR1 is KGHDR and CDR2 is SFDVKD in the germline V gene. The CDR3 reads CATSDFTGGGDTQYF. As DNA, the CDR3 is TGTGCCACCAGTGATTTTACAGGGGGCGGAGATACGCAGTATTTT.

The CDR3 nucleotides read TGCGCCAGCAGCCAAGATGGGCCAAACACTGAAGCTTTCTTT. This sequence encodes CASSQDGPNTEAFF. This sequence joins TRBV4-3 and TRBJ1-1, with unresolved D. The germline CDR1 and CDR2 sequences are LGHNA and YSLEER. The CDR3 sequence is 14 residues long. V lost 0 bases and J lost 2, with 7 bases in between.